The 18 T cell receptor beta chains below come from one sample, sequenced in a study of T-cell memory formation after mild COVID-19 (dated by TCRdb to the early 2020s). Libraries were built with 5' RACE. TCRdb lists the instrument as Illumina NovaSeq 6000. The public reads were run again by TCRdb, first through fastp at Q25 and then through MiXCR, and only productive beta chains were kept. Each entry is one CDR3 protein sequence, shown with its most common DNA and genes. A total of under 450,000 distinct CDR3 sequences appear in this sample, 20% to 25% of them only once. The ten largest clonotypes hold 10% to 15% of the sample. The sequenced sample was PBMCs or a T cell subset sorted from them (not recorded which). These receptors were obtained from an adult woman who had mild COVID-19 (a few samples of this study predate the infection). The sample titles of this study are shuffled in the database, so cell type and time point are left out; the donor was told from shared clones.

Turning to this clonotype: The junction departs from germline at one end; a sequencing error may be responsible. The chain joins TRBV6-1 to TRBJ2-7; D not certain. In germline, CDR1 is MNHNS, CDR2 SASEGT. The CDR3 runs 14 residues. CDR3 region: CASGETYSSYEQYF. The DNA of the CDR3 is TGTGCCAGCGGTGAGACCTACAGCTCCTACGAGCAGTACTTC.

This clonotype has just a few counts. The chain has TRBV5-1 and TRBJ2-1; 10 nucleotides match TRBD1. The CDR3 covers 15 residues. After removal of 0 bases from V and 9 bases from J, the junction contained 6 bases not matched to a gene. Looked up from germline, CDR1 is SGHRS and CDR2 is YFSETQ. The CDR3 is CASSLARTGGGEQFF. The CDR3 bases are TGCGCCAGCAGCTTGGCCCGGACAGGGGGTGGTGAGCAGTTCTTC.

Turning to this clonotype: The junction does not match germline at one end; this may be a read error. CDR3 sequence (DNA): TGTGCCAGCAGTCACTCTCTGGATACGCAGTATTTT. Translating it yields CASSHSLDTQYF. The J gene is TRBJ2-3, the V gene TRBV6-2 or TRBV6-3; D unresolved. Germline V gene sequence: CDR1 MNHEY, CDR2 SVGEGT. This CDR3 has 12 residues.

This clonotype came up a few times. The CDR3 DNA reads as TGTGCCAGCAGTCTACAGGACCCCGCGTTCTACAATGAGCAGTTCTTC. Protein product: CASSLQDPAFYNEQFF. This chain links TRBV12-3 or TRBV12-4 with TRBJ2-1; D is possibly TRBD1 (5 bases). The CDR3 covers 16 residues. V was cut by 5 bases and J by 3 bases, with 17 bases left in between.

The genes are TRBV12-3 or TRBV12-4 and TRBJ2-1; D possibly uses TRBD1 or TRBD2 (5 bases each). The length of the CDR3 is 15 residues. V lost 3 bases and J 5 bases, leaving 14 bases between the germline ends. CDR3 loop: CASSFRGPPNNEQFF. The CDR3 DNA is TGTGCCAGCAGTTTCCGGGGCCCTCCTAACAATGAGCAGTTCTTC.

The V call is TRBV19, the J call TRBJ2-5; D is perhaps TRBD2 (7 bases). Trimming took off 3 bases at V and 4 bases at J, with 15 bases between the two ends. This CDR3 is 15 amino acids long. Germline V gene lookup returns CDR1 LNHDA and CDR2 SQIVND (reference sequence). This CDR3 reads CASSIGGGLGETQYF. The CDR3 DNA sequence: TGTGCCAGTAGTATCGGCGGGGGCCTAGGAGAGACCCAGTACTTC.

J is TRBJ2-5 and V is TRBV7-9; TRBD2 agrees at 7 bases. The CDR3 extends over 14 amino acids. The germline CDR1 and CDR2 sequences are SEHNR and FQNEAQ (reference sequence). V dropped 2 bases and J dropped 0; count of bases not matched to a gene: 0. The CDR3 DNA reads TGTGCCAGCAGCTTAAGCGGGAACCAAGAGACCCAGTACTTC. Protein sequence: CASSLSGNQETQYF.

As DNA, the CDR3 is TGCGCCAGCAGCTTGGGGACCGACCAGTCAGATACGCAGTATTTT. This sequence encodes CASSLGTDQSDTQYF. The rearrangement joins TRBV5-1 to TRBJ2-3; no clear D. With 0 bases removed from V and 4 bases from J, the gap between germline ends came to 12 bases. Germline-derived CDR1 and CDR2 are SGHRS and YFSETQ. The CDR3 spans 15 residues.

This clonotype occurred a few times. The gene calls are TRBV29-1 and TRBJ2-3; tentatively, D is TRBD1 (5 bases). Germline values: CDR1 SQVTM, CDR2 ANQGSEA. This CDR3 region has 13 residues. Trimming removed 3 bases at V and 0 bases at J, with 7 bases between. The CDR3 DNA reads TGCAGCGTTGACACAGGTAGCACAGATACGCAGTATTTT. It is translated as CSVDTGSTDTQYF.

The chain employs TRBV12-3 or TRBV12-4 and TRBJ2-1; 12 bases agree with TRBD2. Unmatched junction bases numbered 7, after V lost 4 bases and J lost 9 bases. The CDR3 has 15 residues. The DNA for the CDR3 is TGTGCCAGCAGTTCCTCACTAGCGGGGGGTATTGAGCAGTTCTTC. It codes for CASSSSLAGGIEQFF.

V is TRBV7-9 and J is TRBJ1-5, with a possible D match to TRBD1 (5 bases). The CDR3 has 14 residues. The germline V gene has CDR1 SEHNR and CDR2 FQNEAQ (reference sequence). V was cut by 5 bases and J by 3 bases, with 11 bases left in between. The CDR3 loop reads CASSSSRDNQPQHF. The CDR3 DNA reads as TGTGCCAGCAGCAGTAGCAGGGACAATCAGCCCCAGCATTTT. The full variable domain, in which reference TRBV7-9 and TRBJ1-5 provide the parts outside the CDR3, is DTGVSQNPRHKITKRGQNVTFRCDPISEHNRLYWYRQTLGQGPEFLTYFQNEAQLEKSRLLSDRFSAERPKGSFSTLEIQRTEQGDSAMYLCASSSSRDNQPQHFGDGTRLSIL.

This chain uses TRBV7-6 with TRBJ2-7, with 8 bases aligning to TRBD1. Germline lookup yields CDR1 SGHVS and CDR2 FNYEAQ. The CDR3 runs 13 residues. After removal of 7 bases from V and 2 bases from J, the junction contained 4 bases not matched to a gene. The CDR3 nucleotides are TGTGCCAGCACCGGGACAGGACCCTACGAGCAGTACTTC. It is translated as CASTGTGPYEQYF.

The chain has TRBV4-2 and TRBJ2-3; 9 bases line up with TRBD2. CDR1 is LGHNA and CDR2 is YNFKEQ in the germline V gene. The CDR3 runs 17 residues. V was clipped by 0 bases and J by 4 bases; unmatched bases: 8. CDR3 sequence (DNA): TGTGCCAGCAGCCAAGAACGGGGCGGGGGGGTCGCAGATACGCAGTATTTT. Translated: CASSQERGGGVADTQYF.

This clonotype came up a few times. This sequence joins TRBV29-1 and TRBJ2-1; 16 bases align to TRBD2. This CDR3 is 18 amino acids long. V shed 1 base, J shed 9 bases, and the junction held 12 bases outside the gene matches. The germline V gene encodes CDR1 SQVTM and CDR2 ANQGSEA. The CDR3 DNA reads as TGCAGCGTTGAAGGAGGGACTAGCGGGAGGGGCAGTTTTATTGAGCAGTTCTTC. It translates to CSVEGGTSGRGSFIEQFF.

The CDR3 DNA follows: TGTGCCAGCAGTGCGAAGGTAGGGGATCAGCCCCAGCATTTT. Its translation: CASSAKVGDQPQHF. This sequence joins TRBV6-1 and TRBJ1-5; weak D call: TRBD1 (5 bases). Trimming stripped 4 bases from V and 5 bases from J, with 12 bases between. Germline loops: CDR1 MNHNS, CDR2 SASEGT. CDR3 length: 14 residues.

The CDR3 is CASRQETDTQYF. CDR3 coding DNA: TGTGCCAGCAGACAAGAGACAGATACGCAGTATTTT. V usage is TRBV28 and J usage is TRBJ2-3; D not resolved. V was trimmed by 6 bases and J by 3 bases, leaving 7 bases between them. The CDR3 runs to 12 residues. The germline CDR1 and CDR2 sequences are MDHEN and SYDVKM.

The rearrangement uses TRBV5-1 and TRBJ2-3; TRBD1 agrees at 7 bases. The CDR3 length is 16 residues. Looked up from germline, CDR1 is SGHRS and CDR2 is YFSETQ. The ends lost 3 bases at V and 1 base at J; junction bases unmatched: 8. CDR3 sequence (DNA): TGCGCCAGCAGCTGGACCGGGACAGATGGCACAGATACGCAGTATTTT. Its translation is CASSWTGTDGTDTQYF. The full variable domain, in which reference TRBV5-1 and TRBJ2-3 provide the parts outside the CDR3, is KAGVTQTPRYLIKTRGQQVTLSCSPISGHRSVSWYQQTPGQGLQFLFEYFSETQRNKGNFPGRFSGRQFSNSRSEMNVSTLELGDSALYLCASSWTGTDGTDTQYFGPGTRLTVL.

This clonotype was seen more than once but under ten times. The CDR3 reads CASSLSASSYNEQFF. The CDR3 DNA is TGCGCCAGCAGCTTATCGGCCAGCTCCTACAATGAGCAGTTCTTC. The genes are TRBV5-1 and TRBJ2-1, with no clear D. Trimming shortened V by 2 bases and J by 0 bases, and 9 bases separated the two germline ends. This CDR3 contains 15 residues. Germline loops: CDR1 SGHRS, CDR2 YFSETQ.